The rows below give T cell receptor beta chains drawn from one sample of a study of blood T cells in healthy people across ages. TCRdb reanalysed the 5' RACE reads using MiXCR and keeps one entry per CDR3 protein. The table includes about 290,000 distinct CDR3 sequences, roughly 29% detected once. Specimen: blood. The receptor source for this set is a woman in her seventies in good health. The CDR3 runs from the conserved cysteine through the conserved F or W. D genes are given only for firm matches. Clone size is stated in some rows and not others, as once, few, many or a class when expanded.

D | J | size | V | DNA | CDR3
TRBD2 | TRBJ2-1 | NA | TRBV20-1 | TGCAGTGCTAGGGGAGCGGGAGGGATTTACAATGAGCAGTTCTTC | CSARGAGGIYNEQFF
TRBD1 | TRBJ2-2 | few | TRBV19 | TGTGCCAGTAGTATTGGGACAGGTTCTCCAGGCGCTACCGGGGAGCTGTTTTTT | CASSIGTGSPGATGELFF
NA | TRBJ1-5 | NA | TRBV28 | TGTGCCAGCAAAAGGCACTATAGCAATCAGCCCCAGCATTTT | CASKRHYSNQPQHF
TRBD2 | TRBJ2-3 | NA | TRBV28 | TGTGCCAGCAGTTTCCCTACTAGCGGGAGTAGAGATACGCAGTATTTT | CASSFPTSGSRDTQYF
TRBD2 | TRBJ2-7 | NA | TRBV25-1 | TGTGCCGGCTCCCGGACTAGCGGTAATTACGAGCAGTACTTC | CAGSRTSGNYEQYF
TRBD1 | TRBJ2-5 | few | TRBV6-6 | TGTGCCAGCAGTTACCTAACAGGGGACGAGACCCAGTACTTC | CASSYLTGDETQYF
NA | TRBJ2-5 | NA | TRBV5-1 | TGCGCCAGCAGCTTGGCCGTCGGGGGAATGTACCAAGAGACCCAGTACTTC | CASSLAVGGMYQETQYF
TRBD2 | TRBJ2-5 | NA | TRBV27 | TGTGCCACTTCTAGCGGGAGGGGACAAGAGACCCAGTACTTC | CATSSGRGQETQYF
TRBD1 | TRBJ1-5 | NA | TRBV5-1 | TGCGCCAGCAGCTTGGAACAGGGGGCAGGCCCCCAGCATTTT | CASSLEQGAGPQHF
NA | TRBJ1-1 | NA | TRBV28 | TGTGCCAGCAGTTTATTTGGGGGGCGCCGGACTGAAGCTTTCTTT | CASSLFGGRRTEAFF
NA | TRBJ2-5 | many | TRBV28 | TGTGCCAGCAGTTTATCTTCAGAGACCCAGTACTTC | CASSLSSETQYF
NA | TRBJ1-1 | NA | TRBV2 | TGTGCCAGCATTGACGGGAACACTGAAGCTTTCTTT | CASIDGNTEAFF
NA | TRBJ2-1 | many | TRBV18 | TGTGCCAGCACCCAAGGACTAAACGGATACAATGAGCAGTTCTTC | CASTQGLNGYNEQFF
NA | TRBJ2-7 | NA | TRBV7-2 | TGTGCCAGCAGCTTAACCTTCTACGAGCAGTACTTC | CASSLTFYEQYF
NA | TRBJ1-3 | few | TRBV12-3/TRBV12-4 | TGTGCCAGCAGTCCCCGACAGCCTGGAAACACCATATATTTT | CASSPRQPGNTIYF